A selection of T cell receptor beta chains follows, all from one sample in a study of radiotherapy plus CTLA-4 blockade in lung cancer. TCRdb's copy holds only in-frame clones and misses some; the assay was immunoSEQ multiplex PCR. The table has about 35,000 clones, more than 80% seen once. Sequenced material: peripheral blood, taken from a patient treated with radiotherapy plus ipilimumab. Receptors originate from a human donor with non-small cell lung cancer who had stable disease on radiotherapy plus ipilimumab. Both conserved end residues are part of each CDR3. D genes are given only for firm matches. Size is omitted from some rows. Given values are once, few, many or a class for expanded clones.

j_gene,v_gene,len,abundance,d_gene,CDR3aa,CDR3nt
TRBJ2-7,TRBV5-4,14,once,-,CASSWRDSSYEQYF,TGTGCCAGCAGCTGGAGGGACAGCTCCTACGAGCAGTACTTC
TRBJ2-7,TRBV5-5,15,-,TRBD1,CASSPGQVSSYEQYF,TGTGCCAGCAGCCCAGGACAGGTGAGCTCCTACGAGCAGTACTTC
TRBJ2-5,TRBV6-5,14,-,-,CASSYSAGGETQYF,TGTGCCAGCAGTTATTCCGCCGGGGGAGAGACCCAGTACTTC
TRBJ1-1,TRBV7-9,16,-,-,CASSLARRLGGTEAFF,TGTGCCAGCAGCTTAGCGCGCCGATTAGGGGGCACTGAAGCTTTCTTT
TRBJ2-1,TRBV18,15,once,TRBD2,CASSPPSGRADEQFF,TGTGCCAGCTCACCACCCAGCGGGAGGGCCGATGAGCAGTTCTTC
TRBJ2-5,TRBV7-9,15,-,-,CASSPSIRYQETQYF,TGTGCCAGCAGCCCCTCTATCAGGTACCAAGAGACCCAGTACTTC
TRBJ2-1,TRBV5-1,16,-,TRBD2,CASSLVLAGGNNEQFF,TGCGCCAGCAGCTTGGTCCTAGCGGGAGGAAACAATGAGCAGTTCTTC
TRBJ2-1,TRBV7-6,17,-,-,CASSLNGGGSQYNEQFF,TGTGCCAGCAGCTTAAACGGGGGCGGGAGTCAGTACAATGAGCAGTTCTTC
TRBJ2-1,TRBV28,12,-,-,CASSLPAGEQFF,TGTGCCAGCAGCCTCCCGGCGGGAGAGCAGTTCTTC
TRBJ2-1,TRBV5-4,18,-,TRBD2,CASSLEGYGWEGYNEQFF,TGTGCCAGCAGCTTGGAGGGATACGGGTGGGAGGGCTACAATGAGCAGTTCTTC
TRBJ2-7,TRBV19,13,-,-,CATGQGGSYEQHF,TGTGCCACAGGGCAGGGCGGCTCCTACGAGCAGCACTTC
TRBJ1-5,TRBV2,15,-,-,CASREQGNSNQPQHF,TGTGCCAGCAGGGAACAGGGAAATAGCAATCAGCCCCAGCATTTT
TRBJ1-1,TRBV7-9,13,-,-,CASSSQVNTEAFF,TGTGCCAGCAGCTCCCAGGTGAACACTGAAGCTTTCTTT
TRBJ2-7,TRBV11-2,15,few,TRBD2,CASSPPGLGLYEQYF,TGTGCCAGCAGCCCCCCGGGACTAGGGCTCTACGAGCAGTACTTC
TRBJ2-7,TRBV5-4,13,-,TRBD2,CASSFGLAGEQYF,TGTGCCAGCAGCTTCGGACTAGCGGGCGAGCAGTACTTC
TRBJ2-3,TRBV5-4,15,-,TRBD2,CASSPGLASTDTQYF,TGTGCCAGCAGCCCCGGACTAGCGAGCACAGATACGCAGTATTTT
TRBJ2-1,TRBV2,18,few,-,CASSEALLAGATRNEQFF,TGTGCCAGCAGTGAAGCGCTTCTGGCTGGGGCGACCAGGAATGAGCAGTTCTTC
TRBJ2-3,TRBV5-4,16,-,TRBD2,CASSLKLAENTDTQYF,TGTGCCAGCAGCTTGAAACTAGCGGAAAACACAGATACGCAGTATTTT
TRBJ2-5,TRBV5-4,14,-,-,CASSLGARVETQYF,TGTGCCAGCAGCTTGGGCGCCAGGGTAGAGACCCAGTACTTC
TRBJ2-7,TRBV28,18,-,TRBD2,CASSYTTSGTSAQYEQYF,TGTGCCAGCAGCTACACTACCTCCGGGACTAGCGCCCAATACGAGCAGTACTTC
TRBJ2-5,TRBV6-6,13,-,-,CAILDSLTETQYF,TGTGCCATCCTGGACAGTCTAACAGAGACCCAGTACTTC
TRBJ1-1,TRBV19,19,-,TRBD1,CASSTSGTGGASWKYGAFF,TGTGCCAGTAGTACCTCCGGGACAGGGGGCGCATCTTGGAAGTATGGAGCTTTCTTT
TRBJ2-2,TRBV11-3,16,few,TRBD2,CASSSYGGSGTGELFF,TGTGCCAGCAGCTCTTATGGCGGGAGTGGCACCGGGGAGCTGTTTTTT
TRBJ2-1,TRBV27,18,-,TRBD2,CASSRTSGSQRVDNEQFF,TGTGCCAGCAGTCGGACTAGCGGGAGTCAAAGGGTTGACAATGAGCAGTTCTTC
TRBJ1-5,TRBV19,16,-,TRBD1,CASKGDSARRVQPQHF,TGTGCCAGTAAAGGGGACAGTGCACGGCGGGTTCAGCCCCAGCATTTT
TRBJ2-3,TRBV5-4,15,once,TRBD2,CASSLGGLAADTQYF,TGTGCCAGCAGCTTGGGAGGACTAGCGGCAGATACGCAGTATTTT
TRBJ2-3,TRBV2,15,-,TRBD2,CASRLAGEAPDTQYF,TGTGCCAGCAGGCTAGCGGGAGAGGCGCCAGATACGCAGTATTTT
TRBJ2-7,TRBV18,17,once,TRBD2,CASSRGASGSSTYEQYF,TGTGCCAGCTCCCGGGGCGCTAGCGGGAGTTCGACCTACGAGCAGTACTTC
TRBJ2-5,TRBV9,13,-,-,CASNRDTQETQYF,TGTGCCAGCAACCGGGACACCCAAGAGACCCAGTACTTC
TRBJ2-7,TRBV28,16,-,TRBD2,CASSLSGTSGWREQYF,TGTGCCAGCAGTTTGTCGGGGACTAGTGGCTGGCGGGAGCAGTACTTC
TRBJ1-5,TRBV19,12,-,-,CASSTGEGIQHF,TGTGCCAGTAGTACCGGGGAGGGAATCCAGCATTTT
TRBJ1-1,TRBV9,15,-,TRBD1,CASSGGGQGSTEAFF,TGTGCCAGCAGCGGGGGGGGACAGGGAAGCACTGAAGCTTTCTTT
TRBJ2-5,TRBV6-1,14,-,TRBD2,CASSGLAGVETQYF,TGTGCCAGCAGCGGACTAGCGGGAGTAGAGACCCAGTACTTC
TRBJ2-3,TRBV5-6,17,-,TRBD2,CASSLLFPSGSTDTQYF,TGTGCCAGCAGCTTGCTCTTTCCTAGCGGAAGCACAGATACGCAGTATTTT
TRBJ2-7,TRBV18,14,-,-,CASSPVGGDYEQYF,TGTGCCAGCTCACCAGTTGGAGGTGACTACGAGCAGTACTTC
TRBJ2-1,TRBV7-2,13,-,-,CASSINTYNEQFF,TGTGCCAGCAGCATCAACACCTACAATGAGCAGTTCTTC
TRBJ2-3,TRBV15,15,-,-,CATSSIWRERDTQYF,TGTGCCACCAGCAGCATCTGGAGGGAGAGAGATACGCAGTATTTT
TRBJ2-7,TRBV23-1,20,-,TRBD2,CASSQSDGRLAETCRYEQYF,TGCGCCAGCAGTCAATCGGATGGGAGACTAGCGGAGACTTGCCGATACGAGCAGTACTTC
TRBJ1-5,TRBV2,15,-,-,CASSAGGANNQPQHF,TGTGCCAGCAGTGCGGGGGGTGCGAACAATCAGCCCCAGCATTTT
TRBJ2-3,TRBV11-2,15,few,-,CASSPWRAGTDTQYF,TGTGCCAGCAGCCCCTGGAGGGCCGGGACAGATACGCAGTATTTT
TRBJ1-1,TRBV6-4,13,-,-,CASSEQLNTEAFF,TGTGCCAGCAGTGAACAGTTGAACACTGAAGCTTTCTTT
TRBJ2-6,TRBV10-3,16,-,TRBD1,CAISGTGGNGANVLTF,TGTGCCATCAGTGGAACAGGGGGCAACGGGGCCAACGTCCTGACTTTC
TRBJ2-3,TRBV11-3,15,-,TRBD2,CASSLEGGPADTQYF,TGTGCCAGCAGCTTAGAGGGAGGGCCGGCAGATACGCAGTATTTT
TRBJ2-5,TRBV5-4,17,-,-,CASSLGAASMSVETQYF,TGTGCCAGCAGCTTGGGAGCGGCGTCGATGAGCGTTGAGACCCAGTACTTC
TRBJ1-1,TRBV30,15,-,-,CAWSVLEGANTEAFF,TGTGCCTGGAGTGTACTTGAGGGAGCGAACACTGAAGCTTTCTTT
TRBJ2-2,TRBV9,16,-,TRBD2,CASSVGLVSFTGELFF,TGTGCCAGCAGCGTGGGACTAGTTTCCTTTACCGGGGAGCTGTTTTTT
TRBJ1-1,TRBV28,15,-,-,CASSLVGARDTEAFF,TGTGCCAGCAGTTTAGTGGGGGCGCGGGACACTGAAGCTTTCTTT
TRBJ2-7,TRBV7-2,15,-,TRBD2,CASSEGLAGAYEQYF,TGTGCCAGCAGCGAGGGACTAGCGGGAGCCTACGAGCAGTACTTC
TRBJ2-7,TRBV6-6,14,-,TRBD2,CASSYSTSAYEQYF,TGTGCCAGCAGTTACTCGACTAGCGCCTACGAGCAGTACTTC
TRBJ2-5,TRBV4-3,16,-,TRBD1,CASSQEDRGIGETQYF,TGCGCCAGCAGCCAGGAGGACAGGGGCATAGGGGAGACCCAGTACTTC
TRBJ2-7,TRBV7-9,14,-,TRBD1,CASRGTGGSYEQYF,TGTGCCAGCAGAGGGACAGGGGGCTCCTACGAGCAGTACTTC
TRBJ2-6,TRBV27,17,medium-sized,TRBD2,CASSLLASGTGANVLTF,TGTGCCAGCAGTTTACTCGCTAGCGGGACTGGGGCCAACGTCCTGACTTTC
TRBJ1-1,TRBV7-9,15,-,-,CASSLVGGRATEAFF,TGTGCCAGCAGCTTAGTAGGGGGTCGGGCCACTGAAGCTTTCTTT
TRBJ2-3,TRBV5-1,14,-,TRBD2,CASSLELAGRTQYF,TGCGCCAGCAGCTTGGAACTAGCGGGTAGGACGCAGTATTTT